Listed here are 17 T cell receptor beta chains from one sample, sequenced in a study of CD8 T cell repertoires and HIV-1 epitope variants (dated by TCRdb to the early 2020s). Preparation of the library involved the immunoSEQ multiplex PCR assay. Imported from immuneACCESS, the table was reduced by TCRdb to in-frame sequences with V and J called. These copies leave out some clones; in studies compared against another copy, an unresolved V gene accounts for under half, and the cause of the remainder is not known. For this sample the table gives 95,000 or so clones, of which approximately 70% were detected only once. The top ten constitute roughly 24% of the sample. The sample consisted of uncultured baseline CD8+ T cells from peripheral blood mononuclear cells (PBMCs). The receptors originated from a male donor with HIV.

The chain is built from TRBV7-2 and TRBJ1-1, with TRBD1 matching 9 bases. Germline values: CDR1 SGHTA, CDR2 FQGNSA. The CDR3 length is 12 residues. V was clipped by 9 bases and J by 4 bases; unmatched bases: 3. CDR3 loop: CASRTGVTEAFF. The CDR3 bases are TGTGCCAGTAGGACAGGGGTCACTGAAGCTTTCTTT.

The sample holds one count of this clone. The chain couples TRBV9 to TRBJ2-7; D is perhaps TRBD2 (6 bases). CDR3 size: 15 residues. The V and J ends lost 0 bases and 4 bases respectively, with 14 bases between them. In germline, CDR1 is SGDLS, CDR2 YYNGEE. The CDR3 nucleotides are TGTGCCAGCAGCGTAGAGGGTAGGGGAGGATACGAGCAGTACTTC. This translates into CASSVEGRGGYEQYF.

This clone was recorded many times. This chain joins TRBV4-1 and TRBJ2-5; 7 bases agree with TRBD2. Germline values: CDR1 MGHRA, CDR2 YSYEKL. The J segment lost 2 bases and the V segment lost 0 bases, leaving 9 bases of the junction unmatched. The CDR3 consists of 17 residues. The CDR3 coding sequence is TGCGCCAGCAGCCAAGATCGTGCGGGAGCACAACAAGAGACCCAGTACTTC. Encoded protein: CASSQDRAGAQQETQYF.

The sample holds a few counts of this clone. The junction shows a germline mismatch at one end, possibly a read error. The chain uses TRBV6-6 and TRBJ2-2, with D unresolved. This CDR3 region has 16 residues. Germline-derived CDR1 and CDR2 are MNHNY and SVGAGI (reference sequence). CDR3 residues: CASREDGYSNAGELFF. The CDR3 DNA follows: TGTGCCAGTAGAGAGGACGGGTACTCGAACGCCGGGGAGCTGTTTTTT.

This chain joins TRBV5-6 and TRBJ1-2; D call uncertain. Trimming stripped 3 bases from V and 2 bases from J, with 14 bases between. Germline loops: CDR1 SGHDT, CDR2 YYEEEE. The CDR3 has 15 amino acids. Written as DNA, the CDR3 is TGTGCCAGCAGCTCCCTGACCGCCAGCAACTATGGCTACACCTTC. It codes for CASSSLTASNYGYTF.

The chain links TRBV5-1 to TRBJ1-1; 9 bases agree with TRBD1. Trimming cost V 3 bases and J 10 bases; bases outside gene matches: 10. The CDR3 totals 14 residues. Germline CDR1 is SGHRS and CDR2 is YFSETQ. In nucleotides, the CDR3 is TGCGCCAGCAGCTATTCCCGAGGGACAGGGCTAGCTTTCTTT. Translating gives CASSYSRGTGLAFF.

This clone was seen a handful of times. The rearrangement uses TRBV2 and TRBJ2-3; unclear D gene. This CDR3 has 12 amino acids. Germline V CDR1 and CDR2: SNHLY, FYNNEI. Deletions cut 6 bases from V and 2 bases from J, with 6 bases between. The CDR3 DNA is TGTGCCAGCAGGCGACTCACAGATACGCAGTATTTT. This sequence encodes CASRRLTDTQYF.

This clone was found a few times. The chain is built from TRBV28 and TRBJ1-5, with D perhaps TRBD1 (5 bases). Germline values: CDR1 MDHEN, CDR2 SYDVKM. The CDR3 consists of 16 residues. The V end lost 1 base, the J end lost 6 bases, and 16 bases lay between the germline ends. The CDR3 nucleotides are TGTGCCAGCAGTTTATATGGGGGAGGGATTGGTCAGCCCCAGCATTTT. This gives the protein CASSLYGGGIGQPQHF.

The chain carries TRBV5-1 and TRBJ1-5; D may be TRBD1 (6 bases). The CDR3 is made up of 14 amino acids. With 4 bases removed from V and 2 bases from J, the gap between germline ends came to 10 bases. In germline, CDR1 is SGHRS, CDR2 YFSETQ. The CDR3 reads CASSAAGGNQPQHF. In nucleotides, the CDR3 is TGCGCCAGCAGCGCAGCAGGGGGCAATCAGCCCCAGCATTTT.

As DNA, the CDR3 is TGTGCCAGCAGTCCAAGACAACGGGTTAATAATTCACCCCTCCACTTT. Its protein is CASSPRQRVNNSPLHF. V usage is TRBV6-6 and J usage is TRBJ1-6; D is unclear. The CDR3 contains 16 residues. V lost 5 bases and J lost 5, with 16 bases in between. Germline V gene data show CDR1 as MNHNY and CDR2 as SVGAGI (reference sequence).

V usage is TRBV7-9 and J usage is TRBJ1-2; unclear D gene. Per germline, CDR1 SEHNR and CDR2 FQNEAQ (reference sequence). Deletions cut 1 base from V and 8 bases from J, with 14 bases between. This CDR3 spans 14 amino acids. The CDR3 reads CASSLVGREQGYTF. The CDR3 DNA sequence: TGTGCCAGCAGCTTAGTAGGGAGGGAGCAAGGCTACACCTTC. The full variable domain, rest sourced from reference TRBV7-9 and TRBJ1-2, is DTGVSQNPRHKITKRGQNVTFRCDPISEHNRLYWYRQTLGQGPEFLTYFQNEAQLEKSRLLSDRFSAERPKGSFSTLEIQRTEQGDSAMYLCASSLVGREQGYTFGSGTRLTVV.

With regard to this clone: The sample carries other DNA sequences with the same CDR3. The gene calls are TRBV28 and TRBJ2-7, with D possibly TRBD1 on 6 matching bases. The CDR3 totals 13 residues. The germline V and J ends were trimmed by 3 bases and 0 bases, with 6 bases remaining between them. Germline V lookup: CDR1 MDHEN, CDR2 SYDVKM. The CDR3 loop reads CASSLDSSYEQYF. CDR3 nucleotide sequence: TGTGCCAGCAGTTTGGACAGCTCCTACGAGCAGTACTTC. The variable domain in full, with the rest retrieved from reference TRBV28 and TRBJ2-7, is DVKVTQSSRYLVKRTGEKVFLECVQDMDHENMFWYRQDPGLGLRLIYFSYDVKMKEKGDIPEGYSVSREKKERFSLILESASTNQTSMYLCASSLDSSYEQYFGPGTRLTVT.

In its sample, this clone was seen a few times. The chain combines TRBV19 with TRBJ1-5, with 10 nucleotides matching TRBD1. CDR1 is LNHDA, CDR2 SQIVND, per germline (reference sequence). The CDR3 contains 17 residues. The J segment lost 3 bases and the V segment lost 10 bases, leaving 15 bases of the junction unmatched. The chain's CDR3 is CATRPTRDRGLNQPQHF. The CDR3 DNA reads as TGTGCCACCAGACCGACCCGGGACAGGGGTCTCAATCAGCCCCAGCATTTT.

The chain carries TRBV9 and TRBJ2-1; D is unclear. Trimming took off 4 bases at V and 1 base at J, with 12 bases between the two ends. Per germline, CDR1 SGDLS and CDR2 YYNGEE. CDR3 size: 15 residues. CDR3 coding DNA: TGTGCCAGCAGCCTCCAATTGGGGTCCTACAATGAGCAGTTCTTC. It codes for CASSLQLGSYNEQFF.

This clone appeared a single time. The chain links TRBV18 to TRBJ1-4; the D gene is possibly TRBD1 (5 bases). Trimming stripped 6 bases from V and 7 bases from J, with 15 bases between. Per germline, CDR1 KGHSH and CDR2 LQKENI. There are 14 residues in the CDR3. The chain's CDR3 is CASSTGTGTEKLFF. CDR3 in DNA: TGTGCCAGCTCTACTGGGACGGGAACTGAAAAACTGTTTTTT.

The rearrangement joins TRBV18 to TRBJ2-7, with D perhaps matching TRBD2 (6 bases). The CDR3 consists of 15 residues. V was cut by 1 base and J by 6 bases, with 16 bases left in between. Germline V CDR1 and CDR2: KGHSH, LQKENI. The CDR3 protein is CASSPREEAGREQYF. The CDR3 DNA sequence: TGTGCCAGCTCACCACGGGAGGAGGCGGGCCGCGAGCAGTACTTC.

In this sample, this clone turned up once. The chain joins TRBV16 to TRBJ2-6; no reliable D call. Germline values: CDR1 KGHSY, CDR2 FQNENV. The V end lost 5 bases, the J end lost 5 bases, and 22 bases lay between the germline ends. This CDR3 region has 18 residues. The CDR3 sequence: CASSMCRSLTSRANVLTF. DNA of the CDR3: TGTGCCAGCAGCATGTGTAGGTCGTTAACAAGTCGGGCCAACGTCCTGACTTTC.